This paragraph reports one T cell receptor (beta chain). This sample stems from a study of blood T cell repertoires in COVID-19. Overall study: COVID-19 samples collected from the United States, Italy and Spain covered acute and convalescent phases. T cells, B-cell-depleted T cells, or PBMCs provided the cDNA or gDNA that served as material.

Per the original data handling: Amplification of reference gene primers provided the estimated nucleated cell counts. This table comes from immunoSEQ multiplex PCR, and its TCRdb copy is limited to in-frame clones, with some not included. V and J calls and clone size are copied from that table; D and trimming were computed from the DNA. The sample lists roughly 410,000 clones; more than 80% were seen once. CDR1 and CDR2 from the germline V gene are SEHNR and FQNEAQ (reference sequence). V lost 0 bases, J lost 4 bases, and 13 bases stayed unmatched. The CDR3 is made up of 18 amino acids. The sequenced material came from peripheral blood. The genes are TRBV7-9 and TRBJ1-1; TRBD1 matches at 8 bases. This receptor was identified in a man aged 35 to 55 with acute or convalescent COVID-19. CDR3 residues: CASSLAIGRQGSGTEAFF. CDR3 nucleotide sequence: TGTGCCAGCAGCTTAGCTATTGGGAGACAGGGGAGTGGCACTGAAGCTTTCTTT.